This TCR beta chain was documented in a study of shared clonotypes between healthy human individuals. Across the whole study: Each donor had three CD4 naive, three CD4 memory, two CD8 naive and one CD8 memory plate. General study points: Shared clonotypes: 4.5% to 6.5% naive CD4, 3% to 3.5% naive CD8, about 2.5% memory CD4, approximately 0.4% memory CD8.

This table comes from immunoSEQ multiplex PCR, and its TCRdb copy is limited to in-frame clones, with some not included. Here the sample spans around 720,000 clones, 60% to 75% being singletons. CDR1 is MGHRA and CDR2 is YSYEKL in the germline V gene. V gave up 0 bases and J gave up 3 bases, with 8 bases separating them. CDR3 length: 14 residues. Points on this clone: What it binds is unknown.

Sequencing was performed on memory CD4+ T cells sorted from blood. Subset given: CD45RA-negative fraction. This TCR was sampled from a woman aged 25 to 39 in good health. This chain uses TRBV4-1 with TRBJ1-1; D remains unclear. The CDR3 bases are TGCGCCAGCAGCCAAGAAGGGAGGTACACTGAAGCTTTCTTT. Translation: CASSQEGRYTEAFF.